The clone carrying this T cell receptor beta chain was found a few times. The data belong to a study of shared clonotypes between healthy human individuals. It was roughly 330 ng DNA, 25,000 to 35,000 T cell genomes, that went into each replicate PCR of unsorted PBMC. In the authors' workflow: Junction-only immunoSEQ data arrived without quality scores, meaning filtering differed. Using immunoSEQ multiplex PCR, the repertoire was profiled, and TCRdb retains in-frame clones only, with some absent. The V and J calls and clone size are taken from that table; D and trimming were inferred from the DNA. The data show over 400,000 clones, with 70% to 85% seen just once and approximately 12% held by the top ten. The sequence was obtained from a woman in her thirties or forties in good health. Some clones in this sample may be carry-over from other donors' samples. The sequencing input was PBMCs.

CDR3 loop: CASSGTAGDYNEQFF. CDR3 nucleotide sequence: TGTGCCAGCAGTGGGACGGCGGGGGATTACAATGAGCAGTTCTTC. The V and J genes are TRBV6-4 and TRBJ2-1; 7 nucleotides align to TRBD2. This CDR3 comprises 15 residues. J was trimmed by 4 bases and V by 4 bases; bases with no gene match: 7. The germline gives CDR1 MRHNA, CDR2 SNTAGT.